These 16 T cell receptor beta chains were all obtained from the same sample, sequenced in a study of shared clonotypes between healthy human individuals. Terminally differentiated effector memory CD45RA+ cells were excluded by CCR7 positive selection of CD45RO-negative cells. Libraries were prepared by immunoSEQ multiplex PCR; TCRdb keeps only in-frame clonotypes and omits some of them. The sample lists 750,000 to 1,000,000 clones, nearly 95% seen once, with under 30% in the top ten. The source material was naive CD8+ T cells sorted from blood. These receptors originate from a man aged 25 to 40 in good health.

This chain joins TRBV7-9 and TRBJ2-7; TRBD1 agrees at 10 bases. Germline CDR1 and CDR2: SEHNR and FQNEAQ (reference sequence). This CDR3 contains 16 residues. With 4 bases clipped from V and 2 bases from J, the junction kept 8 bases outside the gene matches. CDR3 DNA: TGTGCCAGCAGCTGGGCCGGGACAGGGGTACCCTACGAGCAGTACTTC. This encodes CASSWAGTGVPYEQYF.

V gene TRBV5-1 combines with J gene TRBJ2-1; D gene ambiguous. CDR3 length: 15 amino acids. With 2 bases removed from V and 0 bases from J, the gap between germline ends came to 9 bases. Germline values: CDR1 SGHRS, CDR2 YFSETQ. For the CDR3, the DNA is TGCGCCAGCAGCTTTGACGCTAGCTCCTACAATGAGCAGTTCTTC. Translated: CASSFDASSYNEQFF.

CDR3 bases: TGTGCCAGCAGTGAAATGAGTGGGGACCCAGATACGCAGTATTTT. Translated, it gives CASSEMSGDPDTQYF. This chain connects TRBV2 to TRBJ2-3; D may match TRBD1 or TRBD2 (5 bases each). Trimming shortened V by 2 bases and J by 4 bases, and 13 bases separated the two germline ends. This CDR3 region has 15 residues. CDR1 is SNHLY, CDR2 FYNNEI, per germline.

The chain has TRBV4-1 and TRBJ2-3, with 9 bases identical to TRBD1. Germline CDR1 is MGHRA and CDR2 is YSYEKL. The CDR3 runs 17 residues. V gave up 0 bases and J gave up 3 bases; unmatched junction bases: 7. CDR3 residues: CASSQDQRTGVTDTQYF. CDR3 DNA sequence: TGCGCCAGCAGCCAAGATCAGAGGACAGGGGTAACAGATACGCAGTATTTT.

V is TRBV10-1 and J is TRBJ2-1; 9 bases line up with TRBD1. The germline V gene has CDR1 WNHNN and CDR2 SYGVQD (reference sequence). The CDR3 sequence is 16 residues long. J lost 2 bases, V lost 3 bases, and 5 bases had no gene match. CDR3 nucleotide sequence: TGCGCCAGCAGTGAAGGGCGGGACAGGGCCTACAATGAGCAGTTCTTC. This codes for CASSEGRDRAYNEQFF.

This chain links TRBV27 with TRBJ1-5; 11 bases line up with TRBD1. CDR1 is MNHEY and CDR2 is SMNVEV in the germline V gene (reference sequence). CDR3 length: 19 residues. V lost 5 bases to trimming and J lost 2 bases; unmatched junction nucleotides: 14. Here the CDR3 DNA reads TGTGCCAGCAGTCCAATCCCGGGACAGGGGGTACTTCGCAATCAGCCCCAGCATTTT. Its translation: CASSPIPGQGVLRNQPQHF.

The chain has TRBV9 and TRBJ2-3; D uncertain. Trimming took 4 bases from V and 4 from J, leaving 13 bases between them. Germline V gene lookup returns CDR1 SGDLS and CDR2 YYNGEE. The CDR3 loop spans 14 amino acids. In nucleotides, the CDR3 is TGTGCCAGCAGCCCAGGACCATCCCCAGATACGCAGTATTTT. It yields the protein CASSPGPSPDTQYF.

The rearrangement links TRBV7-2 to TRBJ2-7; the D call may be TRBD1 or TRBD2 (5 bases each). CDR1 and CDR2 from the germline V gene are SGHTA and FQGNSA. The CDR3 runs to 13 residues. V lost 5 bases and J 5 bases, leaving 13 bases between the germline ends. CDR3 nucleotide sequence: TGTGCCAGCAGCCAGGGACCTGAAAACGAGCAGTACTTC. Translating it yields CASSQGPENEQYF.

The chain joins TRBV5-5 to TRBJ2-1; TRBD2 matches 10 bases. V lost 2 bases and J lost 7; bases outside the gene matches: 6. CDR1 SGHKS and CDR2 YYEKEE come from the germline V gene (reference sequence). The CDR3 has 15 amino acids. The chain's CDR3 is CASSFFSGRLNEQFF. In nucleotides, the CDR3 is TGTGCCAGCAGCTTTTTTAGCGGGAGGTTAAATGAGCAGTTCTTC.

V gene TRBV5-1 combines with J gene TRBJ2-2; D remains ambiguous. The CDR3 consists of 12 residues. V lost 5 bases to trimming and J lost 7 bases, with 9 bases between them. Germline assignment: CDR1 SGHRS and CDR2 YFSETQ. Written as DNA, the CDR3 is TGCGCCAGCAGGCCGATTGACGGGGAGCTGTTTTTT. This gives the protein CASRPIDGELFF.

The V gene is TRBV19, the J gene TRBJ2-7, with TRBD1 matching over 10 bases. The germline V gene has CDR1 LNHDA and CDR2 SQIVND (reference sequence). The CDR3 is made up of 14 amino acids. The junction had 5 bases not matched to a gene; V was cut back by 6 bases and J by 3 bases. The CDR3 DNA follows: TGTGCCAGTAGAAACCGGGACAGGGGCTACGAGCAGTACTTC. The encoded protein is CASRNRDRGYEQYF.

The CDR3 DNA follows: TGCGCCAGCAGCCTCCTCGGGACAAGCTACGAGCAGTACTTC. Its translation: CASSLLGTSYEQYF. The chain is built from TRBV4-1 and TRBJ2-7; D may be TRBD1 (6 bases). The CDR3 is 14 amino acids. From germline, CDR1 is MGHRA and CDR2 YSYEKL. Trimming removed 4 bases from V and 3 bases from J, with 13 bases in between.

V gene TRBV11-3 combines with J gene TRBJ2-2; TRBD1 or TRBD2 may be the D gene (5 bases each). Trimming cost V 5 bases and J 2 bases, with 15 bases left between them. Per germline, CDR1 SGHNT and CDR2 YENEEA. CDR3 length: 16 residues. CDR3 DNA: TGTGCCAGCAGCCCCCGGGGCGGGTCCAACACCGGGGAGCTGTTTTTT. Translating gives CASSPRGGSNTGELFF.

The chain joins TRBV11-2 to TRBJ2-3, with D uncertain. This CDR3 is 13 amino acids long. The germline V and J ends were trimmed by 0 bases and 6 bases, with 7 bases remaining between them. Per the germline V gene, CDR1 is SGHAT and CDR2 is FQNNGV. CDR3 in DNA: TGTGCCAGCAGCTTAGAAACAATTGATACGCAGTATTTT. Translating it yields CASSLETIDTQYF.

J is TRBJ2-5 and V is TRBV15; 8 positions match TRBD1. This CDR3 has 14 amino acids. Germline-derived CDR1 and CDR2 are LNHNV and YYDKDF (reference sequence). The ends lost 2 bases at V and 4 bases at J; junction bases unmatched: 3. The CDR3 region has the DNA TGTGCCACCAGCAGATCCAGGGGGCTAGAGACCCAGTACTTC. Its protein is CATSRSRGLETQYF.

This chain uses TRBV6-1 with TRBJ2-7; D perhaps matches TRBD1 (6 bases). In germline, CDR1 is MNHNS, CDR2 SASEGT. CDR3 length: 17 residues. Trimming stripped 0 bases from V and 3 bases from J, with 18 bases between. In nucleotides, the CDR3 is TGTGCCAGCAGTGAAGCTAGAGGGATTTGGGGGCACTACGAGCAGTACTTC. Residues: CASSEARGIWGHYEQYF.